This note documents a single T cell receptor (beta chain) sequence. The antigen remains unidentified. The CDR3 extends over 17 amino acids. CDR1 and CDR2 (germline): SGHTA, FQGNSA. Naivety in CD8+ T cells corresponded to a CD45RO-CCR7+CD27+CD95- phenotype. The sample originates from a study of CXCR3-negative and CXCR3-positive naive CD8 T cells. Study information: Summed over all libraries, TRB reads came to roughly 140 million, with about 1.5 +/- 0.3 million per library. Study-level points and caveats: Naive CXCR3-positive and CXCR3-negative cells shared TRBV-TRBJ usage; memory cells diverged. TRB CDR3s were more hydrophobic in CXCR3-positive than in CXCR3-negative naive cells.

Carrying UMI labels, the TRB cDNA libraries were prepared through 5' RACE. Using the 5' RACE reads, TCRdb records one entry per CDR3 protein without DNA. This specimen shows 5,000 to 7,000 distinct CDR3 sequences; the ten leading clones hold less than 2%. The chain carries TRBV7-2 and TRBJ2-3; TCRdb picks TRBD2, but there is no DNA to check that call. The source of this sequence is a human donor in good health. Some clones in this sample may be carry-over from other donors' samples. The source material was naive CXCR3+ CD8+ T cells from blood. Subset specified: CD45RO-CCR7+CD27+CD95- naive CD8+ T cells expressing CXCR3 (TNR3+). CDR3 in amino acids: CASSFTSGGLSTDTQYF. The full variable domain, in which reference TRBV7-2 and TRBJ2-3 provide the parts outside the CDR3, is GAGVSQSPSNKVTEKGKDVELRCDPISGHTALYWYRQSLGQGLEFLIYFQGNSAPDKSGLPSDRFSAERTGGSVSTLTIQRTQQEDSAVYLCASSFTSGGLSTDTQYFGPGTRLTVL.